Included here is one T cell receptor beta chain sequence, with context. Its antigen remains unknown. This entry comes from a study of T cell repertoires in cytomegalovirus infection. Study-wide context: Selected CMV epitopes included recently identified HLA-C-restricted ones as well as well-studied HLA-B-restricted ones. Signatures in public TCR beta sequences pointed to both CMV infection and matching HLA type. Study observations and caveats: The response measured ex vivo was dominated by TCR beta clonotypes (HLA-C-restricted and CMV-specific).

TCRdb recomputed calls from the reads with MiXCR, one row per CDR3 protein. The sample consists of around 340,000 distinct CDR3 sequences, 29% of them appearing once. CDR3 size: 12 residues. In germline, CDR1 is SGHTA, CDR2 FQGTGA. V was shortened by 10 bases and J by 13 bases, with 20 bases between the two germline ends. The specimen comprised cultured PBMCs, sampled from culture after CMV antigen stimulation. This TCR came from a human donor in good health (CMV status not recorded). Some clones in this sample may be carry-over from other donors' samples. V gene TRBV7-3 combines with J gene TRBJ2-1; D might be TRBD1 (6 bases). CDR3 in DNA: TGTGCCATCGAGACAGGAGTTTTGGGTCAGTTCTTC. Protein sequence: CAIETGVLGQFF.